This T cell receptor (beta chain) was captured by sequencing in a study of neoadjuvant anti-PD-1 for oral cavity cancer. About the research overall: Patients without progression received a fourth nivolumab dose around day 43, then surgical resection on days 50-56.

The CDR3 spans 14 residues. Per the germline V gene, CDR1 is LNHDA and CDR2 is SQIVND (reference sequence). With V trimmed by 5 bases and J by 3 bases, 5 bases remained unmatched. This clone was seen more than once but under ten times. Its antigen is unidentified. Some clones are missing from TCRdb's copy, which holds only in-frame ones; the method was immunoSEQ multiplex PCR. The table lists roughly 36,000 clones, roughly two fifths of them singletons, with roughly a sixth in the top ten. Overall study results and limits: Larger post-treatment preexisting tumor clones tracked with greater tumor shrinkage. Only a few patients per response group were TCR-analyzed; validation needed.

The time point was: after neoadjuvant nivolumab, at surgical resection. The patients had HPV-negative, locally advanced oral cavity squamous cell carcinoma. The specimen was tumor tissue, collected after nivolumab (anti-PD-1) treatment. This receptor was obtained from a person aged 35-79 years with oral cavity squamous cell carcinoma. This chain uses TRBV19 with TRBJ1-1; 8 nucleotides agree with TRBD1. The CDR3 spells CASSFQGADTEAFF. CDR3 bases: TGTGCCAGTAGTTTCCAGGGGGCGGACACTGAAGCTTTCTTT.